Sequencing of this T cell receptor beta chain was carried out in a study of blood T cell repertoires in COVID-19. Study processing details: Estimation of nucleated cell counts relied on the amplification of reference gene primers. Clones were sequenced by immunoSEQ multiplex PCR, and TCRdb holds only the in-frame ones, with some missing. D and trimming come from the DNA, and the V and J calls and clone size come from that table. The data contain roughly 240,000 clones, roughly 86% of them singletons. The germline V gene encodes CDR1 SGHNT and CDR2 YENEEA. The V gene end was trimmed by 3 bases and the J gene end by 2 bases; junction bases not matched to a gene: 4. CDR3 length: 15 residues.

Sample: PBMCs or T cells enriched from blood (not recorded which). The TCR sequence derives from a woman in her fifties or sixties who had recovered from COVID-19. The chain carries TRBV11-3 and TRBJ2-1; 7 bases match TRBD2. The CDR3 bases are TGTGCCAGCAGCTTCTCCGGGACTACCTACAATGAGCAGTTCTTC. Amino acids: CASSFSGTTYNEQFF.